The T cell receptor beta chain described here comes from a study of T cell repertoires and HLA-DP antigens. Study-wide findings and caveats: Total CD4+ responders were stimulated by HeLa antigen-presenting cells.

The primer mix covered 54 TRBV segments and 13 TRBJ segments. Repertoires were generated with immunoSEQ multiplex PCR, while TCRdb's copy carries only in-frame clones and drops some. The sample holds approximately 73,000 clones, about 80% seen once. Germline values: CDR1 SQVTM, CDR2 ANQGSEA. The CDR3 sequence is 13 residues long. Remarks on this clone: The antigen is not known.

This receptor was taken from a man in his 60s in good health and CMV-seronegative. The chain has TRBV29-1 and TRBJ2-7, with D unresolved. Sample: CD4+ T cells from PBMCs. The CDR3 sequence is CCGVGLASYEQYF. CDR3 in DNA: TGCTGCGGTGTGGGATTGGCCTCCTACGAGCAGTACTTC.